The clone carrying this T cell receptor (beta chain) was counted ten times or more. The sample is drawn from a study of T cell repertoires in cytomegalovirus infection. Trimming left V 2 bases short and J 1 base short, with 14 bases between. Germline lookup yields CDR1 ENHRY and CDR2 SYGVKD. The CDR3 covers 16 residues. TCRdb analysed the reads with MiXCR anew, one entry per CDR3 protein. The profile shows 250,000 to 300,000 distinct CDR3 sequences, about 18% of them singletons. The J gene is TRBJ2-5, the V gene TRBV10-3, with a tentative D call TRBD1 (7 bases). Sequencing was carried out using CD8+ T cells from PBMCs. This clonotype originated in a human donor in good health (CMV status not recorded). Some clones in this sample may be carry-over from other donors' samples. The CDR3 bases are TGTGCCATCAGTGAGCCCTACAGGGGACTCCAAGAGACCCAGTACTTC. Translation: CAISEPYRGLQETQYF.